One sample yielded the 28 T cell receptor beta chains listed below, sequenced in a study of blood T cell repertoires in COVID-19. The table came from immunoSEQ multiplex PCR; TCRdb's copy has only in-frame clones and leaves some out. The table records some 270,000 clones, approximately 85% of them present only once. The sequencing sample was made of PBMCs or T cells enriched from blood (not recorded which). These receptors were obtained from a woman aged 25 to 39 who had recovered from COVID-19.

The genes are TRBV2 and TRBJ2-7, with 10 bases that match TRBD1. CDR3 length: 14 residues. CDR1 is SNHLY and CDR2 is FYNNEI in the germline V gene. V lost 1 base, J lost 3 bases, and 0 bases stayed unmatched. In nucleotides, the CDR3 is TGTGCCAGCAGTGAAGGGGACAGGGGCTACGAGCAGTACTTC. Translating it yields CASSEGDRGYEQYF.

In its sample, this clone was seen once. J is TRBJ2-1 and V is TRBV28; 11 bases match TRBD2. The CDR3 totals 18 residues. The V gene end was trimmed by 7 bases and the J gene end by 7 bases; junction bases not matched to a gene: 18. The V gene's germline CDR1 is MDHEN and CDR2 SYDVKM. CDR3 amino acids: CASKKRLAGGTQANEQFF. CDR3 nucleotide sequence: TGTGCCAGCAAGAAGAGGCTAGCGGGAGGCACCCAGGCGAATGAGCAGTTCTTC.

V gene TRBV15 combines with J gene TRBJ1-1, with 8 nucleotides matching TRBD1. Germline assignment: CDR1 LNHNV and CDR2 YYDKDF (reference sequence). The CDR3 totals 14 residues. Losses at the gene ends were 2 bases for V and 3 bases for J; bases not matched to a gene: 2. CDR3 DNA sequence: TGTGCCACCAGCAGACAGGGGGCATACACTGAAGCTTTCTTT. Protein sequence: CATSRQGAYTEAFF.

The chain links TRBV25-1 to TRBJ1-2; a possible D gene is TRBD1 (5 bases). V gave up 1 base and J gave up 1 base, with 7 bases separating them. Germline V CDR1 and CDR2: MGHDK, SYGVNS. This CDR3 spans 14 amino acids. The CDR3 protein is CASSEWGVNYGYTF. The CDR3 DNA follows: TGTGCCAGCAGTGAATGGGGGGTTAACTATGGCTACACCTTC.

The genes are TRBV7-3 and TRBJ2-5; 16 bases are a match to TRBD2. CDR1 SGHTA and CDR2 FQGTGA come from the germline V gene. V was clipped by 5 bases and J by 9 bases; unmatched bases: 3. The CDR3 length is 14 residues. The CDR3 DNA reads TGTGCCAGCAGCCCGGGACTAGCGGGAGGGGCCCAGTACTTC. This encodes CASSPGLAGGAQYF.

The rearrangement links TRBV7-9 to TRBJ1-6; the D gene is possibly TRBD1 (6 bases). Looked up from germline, CDR1 is SEHNR and CDR2 is FQNEAQ (reference sequence). V was pared by 4 bases and J by 7 bases, with 11 bases between. The CDR3 is 14 amino acids. This chain's CDR3 is CASSYGGQNSPLHF. Written as DNA, the CDR3 is TGTGCCAGCAGCTACGGGGGGCAAAATTCACCCCTCCACTTT. The variable domain in full, with the rest retrieved from reference TRBV7-9 and TRBJ1-6, is DTGVSQNPRHKITKRGQNVTFRCDPISEHNRLYWYRQTLGQGPEFLTYFQNEAQLEKSRLLSDRFSAERPKGSFSTLEIQRTEQGDSAMYLCASSYGGQNSPLHFGNGTRLTVT.

CDR3 DNA: TGTGCCAGCAGCTCCATCCAGGGAAGAGGCCACAATGAGCAGTTCTTC. Residues: CASSSIQGRGHNEQFF. The rearrangement joins TRBV11-2 to TRBJ2-1; a possible D gene is TRBD1 (5 bases). Germline values: CDR1 SGHAT, CDR2 FQNNGV. The CDR3 has 16 amino acids. V was clipped by 4 bases and J by 5 bases, with 18 bases between them.

The genes are TRBV25-1 and TRBJ2-7, with 7 bases that match TRBD1. Germline V gene lookup returns CDR1 MGHDK and CDR2 SYGVNS. The CDR3 runs 13 residues. The V gene end was trimmed by 3 bases and the J gene end by 6 bases; junction bases not matched to a gene: 5. The CDR3 region has the DNA TGTGCCAGCAGTGACTACAGGGGTGGCGAGCAGTACTTC. It is translated as CASSDYRGGEQYF.

This clone was seen a few times. This chain uses TRBV3-1 (or the pseudogene TRBV3-2) with TRBJ1-3; unclear D gene. Germline-derived CDR1 and CDR2 are LGHDT and YNNKEL (reference sequence). Trimming cost V 4 bases and J 4 bases, with 14 bases left between them. This CDR3 spans 15 amino acids. The CDR3 bases are TGTGCCAGCAGCCCCGGGTTTGGGTTCGGAAACACCATATATTTT. It translates to CASSPGFGFGNTIYF.

The rearrangement uses TRBV30 and TRBJ1-2; D remains unclear. Germline assignment: CDR1 GTSNPN and CDR2 SVGIG (reference sequence). The CDR3 contains 11 residues. Trimming left V 0 bases short and J 5 bases short, with 4 bases between. DNA of the CDR3: TGTGCCTGGAGTGTAGAGTATGGCTACACCTTC. Protein product: CAWSVEYGYTF. Full variable domain (rest looked up from reference TRBV30 and TRBJ1-2): SQTIHQWPATLVQPVGSPLSLECTVEGTSNPNLYWYRQAAGRGLQLLFYSVGIGQISSEVPQNLSASRPQDRQFILSSKKLLLSDSGFYLCAWSVEYGYTFGSGTRLTVV.

The chain combines TRBV24-1 with TRBJ2-1; 10 positions match TRBD2. This CDR3 has 16 residues. V gave up 5 bases and J gave up 7 bases; unmatched junction bases: 10. Germline V gene sequence: CDR1 KGHDR, CDR2 SFDVKD. This CDR3 reads CATSGRQSGRGNEQFF. The CDR3 bases are TGTGCCACCAGTGGACGTCAGAGCGGGAGGGGGAATGAGCAGTTCTTC.

The rearrangement joins TRBV29-1 to TRBJ1-1; D unresolved. CDR1 and CDR2 from the germline V gene are SQVTM and ANQGSEA. With 7 bases removed from V and 0 bases from J, the gap between germline ends came to 6 bases. The CDR3 sequence is 11 residues long. CDR3 coding DNA: TGCAGCGGAGAGATGAACACTGAAGCTTTCTTT. This encodes CSGEMNTEAFF. Supplemented by reference TRBV29-1 and TRBJ1-1, the full variable domain reads SAVISQKPSRDICQRGTSLTIQCQVDSQVTMMFWYRQQPGQSLTLIATANQGSEATYESGFVIDKFPISRPNLTFSTLTVSNMSPEDSSIYLCSGEMNTEAFFGQGTRLTVV.

The chain carries TRBV5-1 and TRBJ2-4, with a possible D match to TRBD1 (6 bases). The CDR3 is made up of 14 amino acids. Between the trimmed V and J ends, which lost 4 bases and 7 bases, there was a span of 15 bases. CDR1 is SGHRS and CDR2 is YFSETQ in the germline V gene. Here the CDR3 reads CASSMGTSKNIQYF. The CDR3 DNA reads TGCGCCAGCAGCATGGGGACATCTAAGAACATTCAGTACTTC.

The chain carries TRBV19 and TRBJ1-4; TRBD1 matches at 11 bases. CDR3 length equals 16 residues. With 5 bases clipped from V and 5 bases from J, the junction kept 7 bases outside the gene matches. Looked up from germline, CDR1 is LNHDA and CDR2 is SQIVND (reference sequence). CDR3 in amino acids: CASSPPDRGLNEKLFF. DNA for the CDR3: TGTGCCAGTAGTCCCCCGGACAGGGGGCTAAATGAAAAACTGTTTTTT.

The rearrangement joins TRBV3-1 (or the pseudogene TRBV3-2) to TRBJ1-5; maybe TRBD1 (6 bases). V shed 5 bases and J shed 1 base, with 12 bases lying between them. The CDR3 runs to 15 residues. CDR1 LGHDT and CDR2 YNNKEL come from the germline V gene (reference sequence). CDR3 region: CASSGGALSNQPQHF. CDR3 DNA: TGTGCCAGCAGCGGGGGGGCTTTAAGCAATCAGCCCCAGCATTTT.

This clone has just a few counts. The rearrangement uses TRBV18 and TRBJ1-6; D possibly corresponds to TRBD1 (5 bases). Trimming removed 6 bases from V and 9 bases from J, with 15 bases in between. Germline V gene lookup returns CDR1 KGHSH and CDR2 LQKENI. The CDR3 is 14 residues long. DNA of the CDR3: TGTGCCAGCTCCCAGGGAATCGGAATTTCACCCCTCCACTTT. Protein product: CASSQGIGISPLHF.

The chain joins TRBV7-3 to TRBJ1-1; no firm D call. Trimming pared 2 bases from V and 1 base from J, leaving 11 bases between. The germline V gene encodes CDR1 SGHTA and CDR2 FQGTGA. The CDR3 is made up of 15 amino acids. The CDR3 nucleotides read TGTGCCAGCAGCTTATTGGGCGGGAGGAACACTGAAGCTTTCTTT. Its translation is CASSLLGGRNTEAFF.

The V call is TRBV19, the J call TRBJ2-7; D possibly corresponds to TRBD1 (6 bases). Germline CDR1 reads LNHDA; CDR2 reads SQIVND (reference sequence). V was shortened by 0 bases and J by 3 bases, with 12 bases between the two germline ends. The CDR3 covers 15 residues. The CDR3 protein is CASSIDPRGSYEQYF. The DNA for the CDR3 is TGTGCCAGTAGTATAGATCCCAGGGGAAGCTACGAGCAGTACTTC.

The J gene is TRBJ2-1, the V gene TRBV7-9; 9 bases match TRBD2. CDR3 length equals 17 residues. The germline CDR1 and CDR2 sequences are SEHNR and FQNEAQ (reference sequence). Losses at the gene ends were 1 base for V and 10 bases for J; bases not matched to a gene: 14. CDR3 loop: CASSLGALAGWQKEQFF. CDR3 DNA: TGTGCCAGCAGCTTAGGGGCCCTAGCGGGATGGCAAAAAGAGCAGTTCTTC.

The J gene is TRBJ1-5, the V gene TRBV29-1; a possible D gene is TRBD1 (6 bases). The CDR3 has 14 amino acids. Trimming shortened V by 6 bases and J by 0 bases, and 12 bases separated the two germline ends. Germline CDR1 is SQVTM and CDR2 is ANQGSEA. The CDR3 DNA reads as TGCAGCGTGACACAGGGTTATAGCAATCAGCCCCAGCATTTT. Protein product: CSVTQGYSNQPQHF.

This chain connects TRBV13 to TRBJ2-7; tentative D call: TRBD2 (6 bases). The CDR3 runs 14 residues. The germline gives CDR1 PRHDT, CDR2 FYEKMQ (reference sequence). V lost 3 bases to trimming and J lost 2 bases, with 11 bases between them. CDR3 nucleotides: TGTGCCAGCAGCTTCCGGGAGAAGCCCTACGAGCAGTACTTC. Amino acid sequence: CASSFREKPYEQYF.

The chain uses TRBV5-8 and TRBJ1-2; 9 bases agree with TRBD1. Trimming at V came to 2 bases and at J to 7 bases, leaving 6 bases not matched to a gene. Germline assignment: CDR1 SGHTS and CDR2 YDEGEE. The CDR3 runs 14 residues. For the CDR3, the DNA is TGTGCCAGCAGCTTATGGGACAGGGCGGCTGGCTACACCTTC. Amino acids: CASSLWDRAAGYTF.

This chain joins TRBV28 and TRBJ2-3, with TRBD1 identical over 10 bases. CDR3 length: 16 amino acids. V lost 6 bases and J lost 3; bases outside the gene matches: 9. Germline V gene data show CDR1 as MDHEN and CDR2 as SYDVKM. Here the CDR3 reads CASSPRPGQGTDTQYF. DNA of the CDR3: TGTGCCAGCAGCCCCCGCCCGGGACAGGGGACAGATACGCAGTATTTT.

The V call is TRBV21-1, the J call TRBJ2-4; the table's D call, TRBD2, was not checked against the DNA. TRBV21-1 is flagged as a pseudogene. The CDR3 covers 21 residues. The CDR3 sequence is CASSITRYGLAGDQVGGIQYF. The DNA of the CDR3 is TGTGCCAGCAGCATAACCCGTTATGGTCTAGCGGGAGACCAAGTCGGCGGCATTCAGTACTTC.

The chain carries TRBV6-6 and TRBJ2-3, with no clear D. V was cut by 2 bases and J by 5 bases, with 14 bases left in between. The CDR3 is made up of 15 amino acids. CDR1 and CDR2 from the germline V gene are MNHNY and SVGAGI (reference sequence). The CDR3 DNA sequence: TGTGCCAGCAGTTACGGCACCAACCAAATAGATACGCAGTATTTT. It translates to CASSYGTNQIDTQYF.

The chain is built from TRBV28 and TRBJ1-2, with D unclear. The V gene lost 3 bases and the J gene lost 4 bases, with 12 bases spanning the gap. CDR1 and CDR2 from the germline V gene are MDHEN and SYDVKM. This CDR3 has 14 amino acids. Here the CDR3 DNA reads TGTGCCAGCAGTTTCATGGCCCCTCCCTATGGCTACACCTTC. Amino acids: CASSFMAPPYGYTF.

V and J are TRBV2 and TRBJ2-2, with 7 nucleotides matching TRBD1. The CDR3 has 15 amino acids. V trimming: 6 bases; J trimming: 2 bases; junction bases outside the gene matches: 6. From germline, CDR1 is SNHLY and CDR2 FYNNEI. Written as DNA, the CDR3 is TGTGCCAGCAGGCCCCGACAGGGAAACACCGGGGAGCTGTTTTTT. This gives the protein CASRPRQGNTGELFF.

CDR3 loop: CASSLQGQLSAPQHF. CDR3 DNA: TGTGCCAGCAGCTTGCAGGGACAACTCTCAGCTCCCCAGCATTTT. V gene TRBV5-5 combines with J gene TRBJ1-5; weak D call: TRBD1 (6 bases). CDR1 is SGHKS and CDR2 is YYEKEE in the germline V gene (reference sequence). There are 15 residues in the CDR3. Trimming pared 1 base from V and 10 bases from J, leaving 18 bases between.